This T cell receptor beta chain was obtained from a study of T cell responses to AZD1222 COVID-19 vaccine. Study-wide points: Spike regions recognized by vaccine-associated CD4 TCRs spanned the protein, led by 160-218 and 743-854. Baseline seropositivity characterized only six AZD1222 recipients. Repertoire samples came only from after the peak T cell response.

Repertoires were generated with immunoSEQ multiplex PCR, while TCRdb's copy carries only in-frame clones and drops some. The data contain about 69,000 clones, over 80% of them seen just once; the ten biggest clones take up approximately 25%. This clone was picked up a small number of times. Its antigen is undetermined. Germline values: CDR1 SQVTM, CDR2 ANQGSEA. The CDR3 has 13 amino acids. Trimming removed 6 bases at V and 4 bases at J, with 12 bases between. This chain links TRBV29-1 with TRBJ1-4; TRBD1 might be the D (5 bases). Specimen: peripheral blood, collected 28 days after the second AZD1222 dose. The receptor was derived from an adult who received the AZD1222 COVID-19 vaccine. CDR3 DNA sequence: TGCAGCGTGTTCAAGGGGCATAATGAAAAACTGTTTTTT. This translates into CSVFKGHNEKLFF.